The 11 T cell receptor beta chains reported below all come from one sample, sequenced in a study of cytomegalovirus exposure and HLA in healthy donors. Sequencing was performed with immunoSEQ multiplex PCR; in TCRdb, only in-frame clones are kept and a portion is missing. The repertoire has about 160,000 clones, about 86% of them found once; the top ten carry around 2%. Material for sequencing was PBMCs. These receptors all come from a woman between 18 and 29 years old in good health and CMV-seronegative.

The rearrangement joins TRBV27 to TRBJ2-7; 8 bases align to TRBD1. V gave up 4 bases and J gave up 3 bases; unmatched junction bases: 5. There are 14 residues in the CDR3. From germline, CDR1 is MNHEY and CDR2 SMNVEV (reference sequence). Written as DNA, the CDR3 is TGTGCCAGCAGTTGGACAGGGATGTACTACGAGCAGTACTTC. This encodes CASSWTGMYYEQYF.

The rearrangement uses TRBV2 and TRBJ1-3; D may be TRBD1 (6 bases). This CDR3 spans 15 amino acids. Germline CDR1 SNHLY, CDR2 FYNNEI. V shed 6 bases and J shed 2 bases, with 14 bases lying between them. CDR3 sequence (DNA): TGTGCCAGCAGGGGGGCTACAAAGACTGGAAACACCATATATTTT. This codes for CASRGATKTGNTIYF. Variable domain in full (rest from reference TRBV2 and TRBJ1-3): EPEVTQTPSHQVTQMGQEVILRCVPISNHLYFYWYRQILGQKVEFLVSFYNNEISEKSEIFDDQFSVERPDGSNFTLKIRSTKLEDSAMYFCASRGATKTGNTIYFGEGSWLTVV.

V and J are TRBV5-6 and TRBJ1-4; D is possibly TRBD1 (5 bases). The CDR3 has 15 amino acids. Trimming took off 2 bases at V and 0 bases at J, with 8 bases between the two ends. Germline values: CDR1 SGHDT, CDR2 YYEEEE. CDR3 sequence (DNA): TGTGCCAGCAGCTTTGACAGAACAACTAATGAAAAACTGTTTTTT. Translating gives CASSFDRTTNEKLFF. The full variable domain, its missing parts supplied by reference TRBV5-6 and TRBJ1-4, is DAGVTQSPTHLIKTRGQQVTLRCSPKSGHDTVSWYQQALGQGPQFIFQYYEEEERQRGNFPDRFSGHQFPNYSSELNVNALLLGDSALYLCASSFDRTTNEKLFFGSGTQLSVL.

The chain joins TRBV7-3 to TRBJ1-6; a weak D match, TRBD1 (5 bases). With 6 bases removed from V and 8 bases from J, the gap between germline ends came to 11 bases. CDR3 length: 13 residues. CDR1 SGHTA and CDR2 FQGTGA come from the germline V gene. The CDR3 loop reads CASSDSRDSPLHF. CDR3 nucleotide sequence: TGTGCCAGCAGTGACAGCAGAGATTCACCCCTCCACTTT.

This chain links TRBV10-2 with TRBJ2-1, with D possibly matching TRBD2 (6 bases). V dropped 1 base and J dropped 12 bases, with 10 bases sitting between them. From germline, CDR1 is WSHSY and CDR2 SAAADI. CDR3 size: 12 residues. In DNA form, the CDR3 reads TGCGCCAGCAGTGAGTTACCCGGGGGGCAGTTCTTC. Its protein is CASSELPGGQFF.

The V gene is TRBV9, the J gene TRBJ2-2, with 9 nucleotides matching TRBD2. After removal of 3 bases from V and 5 bases from J, the junction contained 5 bases not matched to a gene. The germline gives CDR1 SGDLS, CDR2 YYNGEE. The CDR3 loop spans 15 amino acids. The CDR3 sequence is CASSAGLALTGELFF. The CDR3 DNA follows: TGTGCCAGCAGCGCAGGACTAGCGTTAACCGGGGAGCTGTTTTTT.

This clone was counted a single time. The gene calls are TRBV9 and TRBJ1-2, with 7 nucleotides matching TRBD1. Germline CDR1 and CDR2: SGDLS and YYNGEE. The CDR3 runs 15 residues. V gave up 0 bases and J gave up 3 bases; unmatched junction bases: 5. The CDR3 nucleotides are TGTGCCAGCAGCGTAGCCCAGGGGGTTTACTATGGCTACACCTTC. Its protein product is CASSVAQGVYYGYTF.

The rearrangement links TRBV2 to TRBJ2-7; D call uncertain. The V end lost 8 bases, the J end lost 5 bases, and 13 bases lay between the germline ends. This CDR3 comprises 12 residues. CDR1 is SNHLY, CDR2 FYNNEI, per germline. The CDR3 protein is CASSTEEHEQYF. DNA of the CDR3: TGTGCCAGCTCAACAGAAGAGCACGAGCAGTACTTC. Drawing the rest from reference TRBV2 and TRBJ2-7, the complete variable domain is EPEVTQTPSHQVTQMGQEVILRCVPISNHLYFYWYRQILGQKVEFLVSFYNNEISEKSEIFDDQFSVERPDGSNFTLKIRSTKLEDSAMYFCASSTEEHEQYFGPGTRLTVT.

This rearrangement joins TRBV7-3 to TRBJ1-1; D might be TRBD1 (6 bases). Between the trimmed V and J ends, which lost 5 bases and 4 bases, there was a span of 17 bases. CDR1 and CDR2 from the germline V gene are SGHTA and FQGTGA. There are 15 residues in the CDR3. The CDR3 region is CASSTQGTQGTEAFF. The DNA of the CDR3 is TGTGCCAGCAGCACACAGGGTACTCAGGGCACTGAAGCTTTCTTT.

This clone was seen more than once but under ten times. The chain is built from TRBV5-6 and TRBJ2-7, with 9 bases aligning to TRBD1. The trim removed 5 bases at V and 2 bases at J, leaving 11 bases unmatched. This CDR3 spans 16 amino acids. The V gene's germline CDR1 is SGHDT and CDR2 YYEEEE. CDR3 residues: CASSYTGTGFAYEQYF. The CDR3 nucleotides are TGTGCCAGCAGTTATACCGGGACAGGGTTCGCCTACGAGCAGTACTTC.

The V gene is TRBV5-1, the J gene TRBJ2-7; 8 positions agree with TRBD1. Germline trimming cut 3 bases from V and 3 bases from J; bases unmatched to any gene: 11. Germline V gene data show CDR1 as SGHRS and CDR2 as YFSETQ. CDR3 length: 16 amino acids. The CDR3 sequence is CASSSSLGQAFYEQYF. In nucleotides, the CDR3 is TGCGCCAGCAGCTCCTCTTTGGGACAGGCCTTCTACGAGCAGTACTTC.